These T cell receptor beta chains were read from a single sample in a study of T cell changes during pregnancy in multiple sclerosis. Libraries were prepared by immunoSEQ multiplex PCR; TCRdb keeps only in-frame clonotypes and omits some of them. Of 20,000 to 30,000 clones listed, approximately 92% are singletons. The sample in question was CD8+ T cells from peripheral blood mononuclear cells, obtained in the second trimester of pregnancy. All receptors derive from a female donor with multiple sclerosis, enrolled in a pregnancy study. Both conserved end residues are part of each CDR3. D genes are given only for firm matches. Clone size is stated in some rows and not others, as once, few, many or a class when expanded.

length,J,size,D,V,DNA,CDR3
23,TRBJ2-7,few,NA,TRBV21-1,TGTGCCAGCAGCAAAGAGATACGGGAGCAAGGCCGATTGGGGAACCAGCTGGTTCGGGAGCAGTACTTC,CASSKEIREQGRLGNQLVREQYF
13,TRBJ1-5,NA,TRBD1,TRBV25-1,TGTGCCAGCAGCCAGGGGGTTGGTCAGCCCCAGCATTTT,CASSQGVGQPQHF
13,TRBJ2-1,NA,NA,TRBV9,TGTGCCAGCAGCGTAGGGACTAATAATGAGCAGTTCTTC,CASSVGTNNEQFF
12,TRBJ2-1,NA,NA,TRBV4-1,TGCGCCAGCAGCCCACAGAGAAATGAGCAGTTCTTC,CASSPQRNEQFF
16,TRBJ2-7,few,TRBD2,TRBV28,TGTGCCAGCAGTCCCCGGACTAGCGGGAACACCTACGAGCAGTACTTC,CASSPRTSGNTYEQYF
16,TRBJ1-5,NA,TRBD1,TRBV19,TGTGCCAGTAAAGATCGGGGGACAGACTACAATCAGCCCCAGCATTTT,CASKDRGTDYNQPQHF
17,TRBJ2-1,NA,TRBD1,TRBV4-2,TGTGCCAGCAGCCAGCGACAGGGGGCATATGGGAACAATGAGCAGTTCTTC,CASSQRQGAYGNNEQFF
15,TRBJ2-3,NA,NA,TRBV7-9,TGTGCCAGCAGCTTGGTAACGACTAGCACAGATACGCAGTATTTT,CASSLVTTSTDTQYF
16,TRBJ2-5,NA,TRBD2,TRBV7-8,TGTGCCAGCAGCTCAACAGAGGACCAGCGGGGGGAGACCCAGTACTTC,CASSSTEDQRGETQYF
16,TRBJ2-5,NA,TRBD2,TRBV5-1,TGCGCCAGCAGCTTCGGACTAGCAGACACCCAAGAGACCCAGTACTTC,CASSFGLADTQETQYF
15,TRBJ2-1,once,NA,TRBV11-2,TGTGCCAGCAGCTTAGGTTTTCTGCTAGACGGTGAGCAGTTCTTC,CASSLGFLLDGEQFF
14,TRBJ1-5,NA,TRBD1,TRBV27,TGTGCCAGCAGTATCGGGACAGGGGTTCAGCCCCAGCATTTT,CASSIGTGVQPQHF
14,TRBJ2-5,NA,TRBD2,TRBV27,TGTGCCAGCAGTTTGGCTAGCGGGGTGGGGACCCAGTACTTC,CASSLASGVGTQYF
13,TRBJ1-2,NA,NA,TRBV6-5,TGTGCCAGCACATGGGGGGGGAACTATGGCTACACCTTC,CASTWGGNYGYTF
13,TRBJ1-2,NA,NA,TRBV29-1,TGCAGCGTTGAAGGCCGAGCCAACTATGGCTACACCTTC,CSVEGRANYGYTF
15,TRBJ1-1,NA,NA,TRBV19,TGTGCCAGTAGTATAGCTGGGGGGTTCGGCACTGAAGCTTTCTTT,CASSIAGGFGTEAFF
17,TRBJ2-1,once,TRBD1,TRBV7-6,TGTGCCAGCAGCCCGACTCTGACAGGGAAGTCCTACAATGAGCAGTTCTTC,CASSPTLTGKSYNEQFF
15,TRBJ1-1,once,NA,TRBV7-2,TGTGCCAGCAGCCATGTGCGGGTTAGGAACACTGAAGCTTTCTTT,CASSHVRVRNTEAFF
16,TRBJ2-3,NA,NA,TRBV4-1,TGCGCCAGCAGTCAAATGGGCTCAATAGGCACAGATACGCAGTATTTT,CASSQMGSIGTDTQYF
12,TRBJ2-4,NA,NA,TRBV9,TGTGCCAGCAGCGCCGGAGGGAGCATTCAGTACTTC,CASSAGGSIQYF
14,TRBJ2-1,NA,TRBD1,TRBV7-2,TGTGCCAGCAGCCCCGGACAGGGGAGGTTTGAGCAGTTCTTC,CASSPGQGRFEQFF
16,TRBJ2-5,NA,TRBD2,TRBV4-1,TGCGCCAGCAGCCAAGGACTAGCGGGAGGTCAAGAGACCCAGTACTTC,CASSQGLAGGQETQYF
15,TRBJ1-5,once,NA,TRBV2,TGTGCCAGCAGTGAACGGACAGTTAGCAATCAGCCCCAGCATTTT,CASSERTVSNQPQHF
16,TRBJ2-1,NA,TRBD1,TRBV5-4,TGTGCCAGCAGCTTGCAGGGACAGGGGAGTTTAGATGAGCAGTTCTTC,CASSLQGQGSLDEQFF
19,TRBJ2-2,NA,TRBD2,TRBV28,TGTGCCAGCAGTCCGTGGGAGGGTAGCGGGAGGAGGGGAACCGGGGAGCTGTTTTTT,CASSPWEGSGRRGTGELFF
13,TRBJ2-3,NA,NA,TRBV28,TGTGCCAGCAGTTTATACCGGGGAGATACGCAGTATTTT,CASSLYRGDTQYF